Listed here are 6 T cell receptor beta chains from one sample, sequenced in a study of T cells in Graves' hyperthyroidism and ophthalmopathy (dated by TCRdb to the late 2010s). The library was generated by multiplex PCR. The sequencer listed for this sample is Illumina HiSeq 2000. The TCR beta CDR3 regions were amplified from the RNA transcripts. A first-round RT-PCR of the TCR CDR3 used the HTBI primer set with the Qiagen OneStep RT-PCR kit. TCRdb reprocessed the public reads (quality trimming at Q25 with fastp, clone calling with MiXCR) and kept in-frame beta chains. Identical CDR3 protein sequences are pooled into one entry, listed with their most common genes and DNA. Across this sample there are about 610,000 distinct CDR3 sequences, with about 15% seen only once. 3.5% to 4.5% of the sample belongs to the ten largest clones. Sequenced material: blood. These receptors all come from a woman aged 40 to 50 with Graves' ophthalmopathy.

This clonotype was seen ten or more times. This chain joins TRBV28 and TRBJ2-7; a weak D match, TRBD1 (8 bases). This CDR3 spans 15 amino acids. V was shortened by 5 bases and J by 3 bases, with 17 bases between the two germline ends. Germline V lookup: CDR1 MDHEN, CDR2 SYDVKM. CDR3 nucleotides: TGTGCCAGCAGTGCTGGACAGGGACTAAACTACGAGCAGTACTTC. Amino acids: CASSAGQGLNYEQYF.

This clonotype was detected ten times or more. The rearrangement uses TRBV20-1 and TRBJ2-5; D is possibly TRBD1 (5 bases). The CDR3 runs 13 residues. The germline gives CDR1 DFQATT, CDR2 SNEGSKA (reference sequence). V was trimmed by 3 bases and J by 5 bases, leaving 13 bases between them. The CDR3 sequence is CSASGPGIETQYF. The DNA for the CDR3 is TGCAGTGCTAGTGGTCCAGGGATCGAGACCCAGTACTTC.

This clonotype came up many times. The chain combines TRBV5-8 with TRBJ2-7; D might be TRBD1 (6 bases). Between the trimmed V and J ends, which lost 10 bases and 3 bases, there was a span of 17 bases. This CDR3 region has 13 residues. Germline V CDR1 and CDR2: SGHTS, YDEGEE. The CDR3 here is CALQDSLDYEQYF. The CDR3 DNA reads as TGTGCCCTCCAGGACAGTTTGGACTACGAGCAGTACTTC.

In its sample, this clonotype was seen a few times. The chain carries TRBV30 and TRBJ2-2, with TRBD1 matching over 7 bases. The junction had 5 bases not matched to a gene; V was cut back by 0 bases and J by 1 base. The CDR3 contains 16 residues. The germline V gene encodes CDR1 GTSNPN and CDR2 SVGIG (reference sequence). The CDR3 reads CAWSVRRTGNTGELFF. The CDR3 nucleotides read TGTGCCTGGAGTGTACGAAGGACAGGGAACACCGGGGAGCTGTTTTTT.

This clonotype was counted many times. The chain couples TRBV7-6 to TRBJ1-1; D might be TRBD1 (5 bases). The CDR3 spans 14 residues. With 4 bases removed from V and 6 bases from J, the gap between germline ends came to 15 bases. The germline CDR1 and CDR2 sequences are SGHVS and FNYEAQ. The CDR3 is CASSSLPDRPEAFF. In DNA, the CDR3 is TGTGCCAGCAGCTCCTTGCCTGACAGACCTGAAGCTTTCTTT.

This clonotype was seen ten or more times. J is TRBJ2-7 and V is TRBV7-2; a weak D match, TRBD2 (6 bases). Per the germline V gene, CDR1 is SGHTA and CDR2 is FQGNSA. With 5 bases removed from V and 3 bases from J, the gap between germline ends came to 14 bases. This CDR3 has 14 amino acids. CDR3 residues: CASSLLVRGYEQYF. In DNA form, the CDR3 reads TGTGCCAGCAGCCTGTTGGTGCGGGGCTACGAGCAGTACTTC.